The subject of this entry is one TCR beta chain. Its antigen is unidentified. UMIs and sample barcodes were carried by the TCR alpha and TCR beta cDNA libraries that 5'RACE produced using constant-segment primers. Each CDR3 protein gets one entry after TCRdb re-called the 5' RACE reads with MiXCR. This table holds some 350,000 distinct CDR3 sequences, less than 20% found once. CDR3 length: 15 amino acids. CDR1 is SGHRS and CDR2 is YFSETQ in the germline V gene. V lost 0 bases and J lost 10; bases outside the gene matches: 7. The record originates from a study of T-cell memory formation after mild COVID-19. Study-level findings and limits: Clones contracting across day 15 to 85 had a balanced CD4/CD8 profile; later expanding clones leaned CD4+.

The sequencing input was PBMCs or a T cell subset sorted from them (not recorded which). The V and J genes are TRBV5-1 and TRBJ2-1; 10 bases match TRBD2. The TCR was taken from a man in his late teens or twenties who had mild COVID-19 (a few samples of this study predate the infection). Cell type and time point are not known. The CDR3 DNA sequence: TGCGCCAGCAGCTTGGAGCTAGCGGGGGCTAGAGAGCAGTTCTTC. Translated: CASSLELAGAREQFF.